This T cell receptor beta chain emerged from a study of blood T cells in healthy people across ages. The study, taken as a whole, reports: Diversity of TCR beta correlated strongly with naive T cell percentage. Calculation of diversity from one million T cells yielded estimates considered to be underestimates.

This clonotype was seen a single time. The antigen is not known. Primers used in a second PCR of roughly 7 to 11 cycles were a sample-barcoded 5' primer and a J-beta primer mix. Via MiXCR, TCRdb re-called the 5' RACE reads, giving one row per CDR3 protein. The sample has 380,000 or so distinct CDR3 sequences; approximately 47% are singletons. The receptor comes from a man in his 60s in good health. Source material: blood.

The CDR3 sequence: CASRKRGSYNEQFF. CDR3 nucleotides: TGTGCCAGCAGGAAGCGGGGATCCTACAATGAGCAGTTCTTC. This chain uses TRBV28 with TRBJ2-1; 7 nucleotides line up with TRBD2. Trimming cost V 6 bases and J 1 base; bases outside gene matches: 3. The germline gives CDR1 MDHEN, CDR2 SYDVKM. This CDR3 has 14 amino acids.